The present T cell receptor (beta chain) was sequenced within a study of T-cell reconstitution after alpha-beta-depleted transplantation in children. Preparation of the TCRbeta library used unique molecular identifiers. Via MiXCR, TCRdb re-called the PCR reads, giving one row per CDR3 protein. The top ten clones hold 5% to 6% of a sample with some 490,000 distinct CDR3 sequences, around 13% of them seen once. The germline gives CDR1 SGHVS, CDR2 FQNEAQ. V was clipped by 0 bases and J by 4 bases, with 13 bases between them. The CDR3 is 16 residues long. Specimen: PBMCs from the stem cell graft donor, collected from the stem cell graft. This TCR derives from a human donor who donated a stem cell graft to a child with combined immunodeficiency. V gene TRBV7-8 combines with J gene TRBJ2-1; D may be TRBD2 (5 bases). In DNA form, the CDR3 reads TGTGCCAGCAGCTTAGCTGGGGAGTTGAGGTACAATGAGCAGTTCTTC. This translates into CASSLAGELRYNEQFF.